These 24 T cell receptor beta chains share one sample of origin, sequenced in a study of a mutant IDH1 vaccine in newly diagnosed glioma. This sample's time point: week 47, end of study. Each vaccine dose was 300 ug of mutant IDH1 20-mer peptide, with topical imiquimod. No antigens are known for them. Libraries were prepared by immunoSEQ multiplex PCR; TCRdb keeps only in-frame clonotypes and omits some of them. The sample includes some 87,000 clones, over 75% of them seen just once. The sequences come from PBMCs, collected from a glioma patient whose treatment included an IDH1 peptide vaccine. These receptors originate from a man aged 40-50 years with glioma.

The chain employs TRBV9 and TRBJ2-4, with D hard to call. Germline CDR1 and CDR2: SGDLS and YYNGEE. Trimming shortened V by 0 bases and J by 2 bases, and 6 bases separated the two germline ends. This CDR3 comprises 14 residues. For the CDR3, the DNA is TGTGCCAGCAGCGTAGGCGGTACCAAAAACATTCAGTACTTC. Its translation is CASSVGGTKNIQYF.

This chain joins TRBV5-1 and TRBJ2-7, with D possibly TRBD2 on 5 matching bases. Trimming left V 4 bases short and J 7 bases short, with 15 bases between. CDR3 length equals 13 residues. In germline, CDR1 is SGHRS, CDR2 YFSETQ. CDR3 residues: CASSPTATGEQYF. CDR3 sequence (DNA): TGCGCCAGCAGCCCGACTGCTACGGGGGAGCAGTACTTC.

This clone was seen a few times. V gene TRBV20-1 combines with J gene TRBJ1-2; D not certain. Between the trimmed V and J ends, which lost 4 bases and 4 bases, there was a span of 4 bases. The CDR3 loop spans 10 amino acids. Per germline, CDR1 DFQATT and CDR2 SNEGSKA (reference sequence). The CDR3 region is CSATIYGYTF. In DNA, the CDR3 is TGCAGTGCTACAATCTATGGCTACACCTTC.

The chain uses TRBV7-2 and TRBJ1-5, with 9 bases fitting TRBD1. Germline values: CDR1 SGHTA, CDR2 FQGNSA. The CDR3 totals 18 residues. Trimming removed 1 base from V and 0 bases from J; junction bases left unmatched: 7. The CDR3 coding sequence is TGTGCCAGCAGCTTAGGAGCCGGGACAGGGAATAGCAATCAGCCCCAGCATTTT. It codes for CASSLGAGTGNSNQPQHF.

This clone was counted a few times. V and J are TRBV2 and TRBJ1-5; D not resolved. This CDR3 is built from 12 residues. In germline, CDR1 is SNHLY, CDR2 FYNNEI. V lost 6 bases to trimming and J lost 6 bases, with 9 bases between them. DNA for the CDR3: TGTGCCAGCAGCGGGGTTGGTCAGCCCCAGCATTTT. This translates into CASSGVGQPQHF.

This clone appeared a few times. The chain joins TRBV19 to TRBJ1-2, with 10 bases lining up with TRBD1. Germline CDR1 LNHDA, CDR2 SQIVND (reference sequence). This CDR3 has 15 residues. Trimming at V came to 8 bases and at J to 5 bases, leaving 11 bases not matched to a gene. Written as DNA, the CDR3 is TGTGCCAGTGGAGGAAAGGGACAGGGGTCTTATGGCTACACCTTC. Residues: CASGGKGQGSYGYTF.

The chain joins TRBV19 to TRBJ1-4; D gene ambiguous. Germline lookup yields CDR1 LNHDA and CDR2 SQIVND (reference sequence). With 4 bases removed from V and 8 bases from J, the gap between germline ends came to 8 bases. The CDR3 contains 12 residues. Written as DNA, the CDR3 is TGTGCCAGTAGTACGCGGCGGGAAAAACTGTTTTTT. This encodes CASSTRREKLFF.

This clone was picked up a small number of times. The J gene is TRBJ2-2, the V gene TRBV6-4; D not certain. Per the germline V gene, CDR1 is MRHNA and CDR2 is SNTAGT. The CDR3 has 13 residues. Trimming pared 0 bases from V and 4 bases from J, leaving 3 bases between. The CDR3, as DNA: TGTGCCAGCAGTGACTCGGGCACCGGGGAGCTGTTTTTT. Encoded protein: CASSDSGTGELFF.

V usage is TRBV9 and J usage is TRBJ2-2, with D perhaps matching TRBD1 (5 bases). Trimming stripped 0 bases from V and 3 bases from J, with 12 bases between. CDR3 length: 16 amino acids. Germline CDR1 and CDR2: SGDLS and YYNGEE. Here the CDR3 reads CASSVDPQGDTGELFF. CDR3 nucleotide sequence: TGTGCCAGCAGCGTAGACCCCCAGGGTGACACCGGGGAGCTGTTTTTT. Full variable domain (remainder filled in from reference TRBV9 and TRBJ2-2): DSGVTQTPKHLITATGQRVTLRCSPRSGDLSVYWYQQSLDQGLQFLIQYYNGEERAKGNILERFSAQQFPDLHSELNLSSLELGDSALYFCASSVDPQGDTGELFFGEGSRLTVL.

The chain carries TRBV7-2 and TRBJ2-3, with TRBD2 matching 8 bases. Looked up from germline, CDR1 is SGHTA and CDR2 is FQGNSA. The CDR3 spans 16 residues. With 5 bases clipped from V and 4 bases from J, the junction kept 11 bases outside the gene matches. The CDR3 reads CASSQPTSASPDTQYF. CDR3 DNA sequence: TGTGCCAGCAGCCAACCGACTAGCGCTAGCCCAGATACGCAGTATTTT.

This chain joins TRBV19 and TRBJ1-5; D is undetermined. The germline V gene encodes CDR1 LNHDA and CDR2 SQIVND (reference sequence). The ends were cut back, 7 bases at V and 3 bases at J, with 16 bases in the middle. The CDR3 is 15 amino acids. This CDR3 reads CASTTAILPNQPQHF. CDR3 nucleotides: TGTGCCAGTACCACGGCCATACTACCCAATCAGCCCCAGCATTTT.

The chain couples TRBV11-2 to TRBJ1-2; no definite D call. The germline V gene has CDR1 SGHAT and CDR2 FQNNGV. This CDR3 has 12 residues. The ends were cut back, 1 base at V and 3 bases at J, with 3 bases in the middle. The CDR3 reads CASSLGDYGYTF. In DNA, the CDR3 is TGTGCCAGCAGCTTAGGGGACTATGGCTACACCTTC.

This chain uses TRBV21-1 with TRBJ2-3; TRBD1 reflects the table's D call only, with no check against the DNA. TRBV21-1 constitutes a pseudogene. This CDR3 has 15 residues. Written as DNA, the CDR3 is TGTGCCAGCAGCAAAGGAACAGGAAACACAGATACGCAGTATTTT. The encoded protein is CASSKGTGNTDTQYF.

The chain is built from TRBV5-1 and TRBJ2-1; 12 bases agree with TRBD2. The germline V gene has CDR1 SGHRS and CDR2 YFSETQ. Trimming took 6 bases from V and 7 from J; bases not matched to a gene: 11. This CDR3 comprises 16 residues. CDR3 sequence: CASTDPSGGAWNEQFF. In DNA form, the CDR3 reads TGCGCCAGCACGGACCCTAGCGGGGGGGCTTGGAATGAGCAGTTCTTC.

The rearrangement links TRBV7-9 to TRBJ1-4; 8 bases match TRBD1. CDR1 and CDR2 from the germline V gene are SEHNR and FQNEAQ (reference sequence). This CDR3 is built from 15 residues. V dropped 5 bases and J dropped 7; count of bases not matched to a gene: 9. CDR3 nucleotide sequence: TGTGCCAGCAGCCCGCAGACAGGGGCGGGTGAAAAACTGTTTTTT. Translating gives CASSPQTGAGEKLFF.

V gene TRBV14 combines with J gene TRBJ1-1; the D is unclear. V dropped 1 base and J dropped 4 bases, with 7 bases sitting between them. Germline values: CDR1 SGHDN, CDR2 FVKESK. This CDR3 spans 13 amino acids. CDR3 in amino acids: CASSQGVRTEAFF. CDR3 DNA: TGTGCCAGCAGCCAAGGGGTGCGCACTGAAGCTTTCTTT.

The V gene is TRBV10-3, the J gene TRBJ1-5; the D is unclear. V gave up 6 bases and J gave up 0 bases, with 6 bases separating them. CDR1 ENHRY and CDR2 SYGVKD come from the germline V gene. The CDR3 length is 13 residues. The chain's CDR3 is CAISPDSNQPQHF. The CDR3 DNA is TGTGCCATCAGCCCAGATAGCAATCAGCCCCAGCATTTT.

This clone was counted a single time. The CDR3 nucleotides are TGTGCCAGCCCGCGGCTAGCGGGAGACCCCGGGGAGCTGTTTTTT. Protein product: CASPRLAGDPGELFF. The chain joins TRBV7-2 to TRBJ2-2, with 10 bases aligning to TRBD2. With V trimmed by 8 bases and J by 6 bases, 9 bases remained unmatched. CDR1 SGHTA and CDR2 FQGNSA come from the germline V gene. The CDR3 is 15 amino acids.

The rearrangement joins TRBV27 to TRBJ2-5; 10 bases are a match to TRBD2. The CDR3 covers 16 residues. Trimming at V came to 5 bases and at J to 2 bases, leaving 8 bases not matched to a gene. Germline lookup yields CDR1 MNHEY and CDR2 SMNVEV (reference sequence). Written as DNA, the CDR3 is TGTGCCAGCAGTCTCCTCAGCGGGGGGGCACAAGAGACCCAGTACTTC. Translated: CASSLLSGGAQETQYF.

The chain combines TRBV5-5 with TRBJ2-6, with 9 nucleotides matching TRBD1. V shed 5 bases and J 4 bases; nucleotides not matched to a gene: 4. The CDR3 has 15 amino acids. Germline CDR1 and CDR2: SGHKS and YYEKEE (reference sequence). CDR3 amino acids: CASSRTGEGANVLTF. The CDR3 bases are TGTGCCAGCAGTCGGACAGGGGAAGGGGCCAACGTCCTGACTTTC.

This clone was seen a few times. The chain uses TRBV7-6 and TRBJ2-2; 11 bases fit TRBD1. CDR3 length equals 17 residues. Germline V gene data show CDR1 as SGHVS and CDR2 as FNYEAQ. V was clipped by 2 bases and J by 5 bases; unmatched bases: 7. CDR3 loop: CASSLHGTGGGTGELFF. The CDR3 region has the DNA TGTGCCAGCAGCTTACACGGGACAGGGGGTGGTACCGGGGAGCTGTTTTTT.

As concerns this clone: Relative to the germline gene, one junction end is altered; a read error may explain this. CDR3 sequence reads: CASSLQGAAEQYF. The DNA of the CDR3 is TGTGCTAGCAGCTTACAGGGGGCGGCCGAGCAGTACTTC. V gene TRBV7-7 combines with J gene TRBJ2-7; TRBD1 matches at 9 bases. CDR1 SSHAT and CDR2 FNYEAQ come from the germline V gene (reference sequence). This CDR3 spans 13 amino acids.

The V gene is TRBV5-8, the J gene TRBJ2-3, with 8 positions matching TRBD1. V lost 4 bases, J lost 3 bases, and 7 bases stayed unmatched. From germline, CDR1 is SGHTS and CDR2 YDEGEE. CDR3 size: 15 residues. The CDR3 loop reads CASSTGQGETDTQYF. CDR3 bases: TGTGCCAGCAGCACAGGACAGGGAGAGACAGATACGCAGTATTTT.

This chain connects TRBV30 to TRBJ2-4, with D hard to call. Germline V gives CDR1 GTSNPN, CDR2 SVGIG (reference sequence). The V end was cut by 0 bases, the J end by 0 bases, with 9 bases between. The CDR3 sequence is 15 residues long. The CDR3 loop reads CAWSVDTIAKNIQYF. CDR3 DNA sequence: TGTGCCTGGAGTGTAGACACAATAGCCAAAAACATTCAGTACTTC.